One T cell receptor beta chain is described in this entry. The authors' processing: The authors estimated nucleated cell counts from reference gene primer amplification. Sequenced by immunoSEQ multiplex PCR; TCRdb stores in-frame clones only, minus some. V and J calls and clone size are given by that table; D and trimming were obtained from the DNA. The sample has about 270,000 clones, 80% to 95% seen once. The record originates from a study of blood T cell repertoires in COVID-19. Whole-study context: The United States, Italy and Spain were the sources of the acute and convalescent COVID-19 samples. Sources were T cells, B-cell-depleted T cells, or PBMCs; the material itself was cDNA or gDNA.

The CDR3 sequence is 15 residues long. Germline lookup yields CDR1 WNHNN and CDR2 SYGVQD (reference sequence). Unmatched junction bases numbered 9, after V lost 6 bases and J lost 5 bases. This TCR was sampled from a young adult with COVID-19, enrolled during active disease. The rearrangement joins TRBV10-1 to TRBJ1-4; TRBD1 matches 7 bases. What was sequenced was peripheral blood. The CDR3 loop reads CASRTRTGVNEKLFF. CDR3 DNA sequence: TGCGCCAGCAGGACTAGGACAGGAGTGAATGAAAAACTGTTTTTT.